This T cell receptor (beta chain) was sequenced for a study of CD8+ T cells in alopecia areata. Germline CDR1 and CDR2: MGHRA and YSYEKL. This CDR3 contains 14 residues. With 3 bases removed from V and 1 base from J, the gap between germline ends came to 8 bases. The study team obtained lesional scalp punch biopsies and peripheral blood from alopecia areata patients. Sorted populations comprised CD4+ and CD8+ T cells obtained from PBMCs. Following extraction, RNA underwent reverse transcription to cDNA, which served as the sequencing template. TCRdb's copy holds only in-frame clones and misses some; the assay was immunoSEQ multiplex PCR. The sample has 140,000 to 150,000 clones, 87% seen once.

This TCR came from a human donor with alopecia areata. The sample was CD8+ T cells sorted from blood, taken at week 0. V gene TRBV4-1 combines with J gene TRBJ2-3; D might be TRBD1 or TRBD2, each matching 5 bases. CDR3 in amino acids: CASSHGTGTDTQYF. Written as DNA, the CDR3 is TGCGCCAGCAGCCACGGGACGGGCACAGATACGCAGTATTTT.